The following is a T cell receptor (beta chain) sequence with its context. The data are from a study of OX40 agonist ivuxolimab in advanced cancers. The cohort excluded patients with autoimmune disease history or systemic immunosuppression. Measured with immunoSEQ multiplex PCR; TCRdb has only the in-frame clones, and not every one. The table includes about 77,000 clones, about 85% detected once. This sequence was found in an adult with an advanced solid tumor such as melanoma, head and neck, liver or kidney cancer. Sequenced material: CD4+ or CD8+ T cells sorted from blood, taken in a trial of the OX40 agonist ivuxolimab.

The CDR3 bases are TGCGCCAGCAGCTGGGGTAGAGGGAACTATGGCTACACCTTC. Its protein product is CASSWGRGNYGYTF. The V call is TRBV5-1, the J call TRBJ1-2; D ambiguous. The CDR3 has 14 residues. Germline assignment: CDR1 SGHRS and CDR2 YFSETQ. V lost 3 bases, J lost 2 bases, and 11 bases lay in between.